This T cell receptor beta chain derives from a study of cytomegalovirus exposure and HLA in healthy donors. The overall study: Both the approximately 130 validation repertoires and the approximately 620 first-cohort repertoires used the same platform, as reported by a later analysis.

The study, taken as a whole, reports: According to a later analysis, TCR clusters from the first cohort tended to co-occur in the approximately 130 validation repertoires. Specificity for CMV antigens was confirmed in vitro for a few of the CMV-associated chains.

This CDR3 spans 15 amino acids. From germline, CDR1 is WSHSY and CDR2 SAAADI. V trimming: 6 bases; J trimming: 3 bases; junction bases outside the gene matches: 8. As to this clone: Its matching antigen is unknown.

The approximately 120-subject validation cohort, separate from the 666-subject first cohort, included the donors. The data were produced by immunoSEQ multiplex PCR, yet TCRdb's version contains in-frame clones alone and is incomplete. The sample lists 55,000 to 85,000 clones; about 94% were seen once. The clonotype comes from a woman between 18 and 29 years old in good health and CMV-seronegative. The gene calls are TRBV10-2 and TRBJ2-7; 10 bases are shared with TRBD2. The specimen was PBMCs. CDR3 nucleotides: TGCGCCAGCAGGGAAGTAGCGGGAGGCCGCTACGAGCAGTACTTC. Translation gives CASREVAGGRYEQYF.